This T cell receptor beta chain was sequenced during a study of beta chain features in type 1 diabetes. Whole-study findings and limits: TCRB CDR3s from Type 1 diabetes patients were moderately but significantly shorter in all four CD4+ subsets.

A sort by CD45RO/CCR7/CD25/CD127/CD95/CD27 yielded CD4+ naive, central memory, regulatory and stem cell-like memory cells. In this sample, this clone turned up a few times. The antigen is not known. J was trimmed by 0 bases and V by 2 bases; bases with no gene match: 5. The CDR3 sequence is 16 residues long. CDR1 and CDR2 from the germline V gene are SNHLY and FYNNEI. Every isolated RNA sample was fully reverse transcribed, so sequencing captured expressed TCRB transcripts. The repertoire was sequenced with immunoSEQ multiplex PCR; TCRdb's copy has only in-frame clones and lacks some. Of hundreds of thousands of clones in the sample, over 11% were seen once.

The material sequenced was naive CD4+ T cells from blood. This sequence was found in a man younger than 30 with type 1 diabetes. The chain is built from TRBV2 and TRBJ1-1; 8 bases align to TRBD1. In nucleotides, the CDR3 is TGTGCCAGCAGTGAATGGGGACAGGATATGAACACTGAAGCTTTCTTT. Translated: CASSEWGQDMNTEAFF. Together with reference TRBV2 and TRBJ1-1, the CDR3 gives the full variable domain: EPEVTQTPSHQVTQMGQEVILRCVPISNHLYFYWYRQILGQKVEFLVSFYNNEISEKSEIFDDQFSVERPDGSNFTLKIRSTKLEDSAMYFCASSEWGQDMNTEAFFGQGTRLTVV.